A single sample is the source of the 14 T cell receptor beta chains below, sequenced in a study of blood T cell repertoires in COVID-19. Generated by immunoSEQ multiplex PCR, the TCRdb table keeps only in-frame clones and is missing some. Of 100,000 or so clones in the sample, about four fifths were seen once. The sample taken for sequencing was peripheral blood. These receptors came from a woman in her 70s with acute or convalescent COVID-19.

The table lists this clone with a few counts. V is TRBV19 and J is TRBJ1-2; 8 bases match TRBD1. Germline V CDR1 and CDR2: LNHDA, SQIVND (reference sequence). V lost 1 base to trimming and J lost 7 bases; unmatched junction nucleotides: 5. CDR3 length: 14 residues. The CDR3 loop is CASSIATGGGGYTF. The CDR3 region has the DNA TGTGCCAGTAGTATAGCCACAGGGGGAGGTGGCTACACCTTC.

This chain links TRBV6-2 or TRBV6-3 with TRBJ2-3; D may be TRBD1 (5 bases). Trimming stripped 1 base from V and 4 bases from J, with 12 bases between. Per germline, CDR1 MNHEY and CDR2 SVGEGT. CDR3 length: 15 amino acids. CDR3 sequence: CASSYFWGRADTQYF. The CDR3 DNA follows: TGTGCCAGCAGTTACTTTTGGGGCCGAGCAGATACGCAGTATTTT.

J is TRBJ1-4 and V is TRBV7-9; the D gene is possibly TRBD1 (5 bases). The CDR3 is 15 residues long. Germline V gene lookup returns CDR1 SEHNR and CDR2 FQNEAQ (reference sequence). The germline V and J ends were trimmed by 4 bases and 4 bases, with 13 bases remaining between them. The CDR3 spells CASSSQAPVNEKLFF. The CDR3 bases are TGTGCCAGCAGCTCACAGGCTCCCGTTAATGAAAAACTGTTTTTT.

This rearrangement joins TRBV5-1 to TRBJ1-1; TRBD1 matches at 8 bases. Germline V gene lookup returns CDR1 SGHRS and CDR2 YFSETQ. V trimming: 2 bases; J trimming: 2 bases; junction bases outside the gene matches: 5. CDR3 size: 15 residues. The CDR3 coding sequence is TGCGCCAGCAGCTTATCCGGGACAGGAAACACTGAAGCTTTCTTT. Encoded protein: CASSLSGTGNTEAFF.

In DNA, the CDR3 is TGCGCCAGCAGCTCCACTAAAGGGACAGGGGCCGGGGAGCTGTTTTTT. Residues: CASSSTKGTGAGELFF. V usage is TRBV5-1 and J usage is TRBJ2-2; 10 bases fit TRBD1. This CDR3 is built from 16 residues. V shed 3 bases, J shed 6 bases, and the junction held 8 bases outside the gene matches. Germline V gene lookup returns CDR1 SGHRS and CDR2 YFSETQ.

This clone has just one count. The rearrangement joins TRBV7-2 to TRBJ1-2; 7 nucleotides match TRBD1. Losses at the gene ends were 5 bases for V and 3 bases for J; bases not matched to a gene: 9. From germline, CDR1 is SGHTA and CDR2 FQGNSA. The CDR3 length is 15 residues. CDR3 coding DNA: TGTGCCAGCAGCCTTCCGCGACAGGGATACTATGGCTACACCTTC. It yields the protein CASSLPRQGYYGYTF.

The genes are TRBV7-8 and TRBJ1-5; weak D call: TRBD1 (6 bases). Germline V gives CDR1 SGHVS, CDR2 FQNEAQ. CDR3 length: 13 amino acids. V lost 2 bases and J 6 bases, leaving 8 bases between the germline ends. In DNA form, the CDR3 reads TGTGCCAGCAGCTTAAGGGACATTCAGCCCCAGCATTTT. This codes for CASSLRDIQPQHF.

This clone was observed once. This chain uses TRBV6-2 or TRBV6-3 with TRBJ1-5; unclear D gene. The CDR3 spans 13 residues. Germline V gene data show CDR1 as MNHEY and CDR2 as SVGEGT. With 0 bases removed from V and 7 bases from J, the gap between germline ends came to 7 bases. CDR3 residues: CASSYSSRQPQHF. The CDR3 DNA reads TGTGCCAGCAGTTACTCGAGCAGGCAGCCCCAGCATTTT.

The chain uses TRBV2 and TRBJ2-1; 16 nucleotides align to TRBD2. The germline gives CDR1 SNHLY, CDR2 FYNNEI. The CDR3 extends over 14 amino acids. V trimming: 6 bases; J trimming: 15 bases; junction bases outside the gene matches: 8. The CDR3 loop reads CASRLGLAGGRTFF. DNA of the CDR3: TGTGCCAGCAGGCTGGGACTAGCGGGGGGGCGTACGTTCTTC.

This clone was observed a single time. This sequence joins TRBV6-2 or TRBV6-3 and TRBJ2-7; D may be TRBD1 (5 bases). The CDR3 covers 16 residues. The germline V gene has CDR1 MNHEY and CDR2 SVGEGT. V gave up 6 bases and J gave up 1 base, with 19 bases separating them. Written as DNA, the CDR3 is TGTGCCAGCAGCCCTAGACAGCGACCCCTTTCCTACGAGCAGTACTTC. Amino acids: CASSPRQRPLSYEQYF.

The chain is built from TRBV27 and TRBJ1-4, with a weak D call TRBD1 (5 bases). The CDR3 is 16 amino acids. CDR1 and CDR2 (germline): MNHEY, SMNVEV (reference sequence). Trimming cost V 6 bases and J 1 base, with 15 bases left between them. As DNA, the CDR3 is TGTGCCAGCAGCTTCGGGGGTGTCCTAACTAATGAAAAACTGTTTTTT. Its translation is CASSFGGVLTNEKLFF.

The V gene is TRBV27, the J gene TRBJ2-7, with 11 bases lining up with TRBD2. Trimming took 3 bases from V and 4 from J; bases not matched to a gene: 5. The CDR3 covers 15 residues. Germline V gene sequence: CDR1 MNHEY, CDR2 SMNVEV (reference sequence). The CDR3 nucleotides read TGTGCCAGCAGTTTCACTAGCGGGGGTCTTTACGAGCAGTACTTC. Translating it yields CASSFTSGGLYEQYF.

This chain uses TRBV6-5 with TRBJ1-2; 10 bases map to TRBD1. V trimming: 7 bases; J trimming: 6 bases; junction bases outside the gene matches: 5. This CDR3 has 13 amino acids. Germline V gene sequence: CDR1 MNHEY, CDR2 SVGAGI. CDR3 loop: CASTRQGANGYTF. In DNA form, the CDR3 reads TGTGCCAGCACCCGACAGGGGGCGAATGGCTACACCTTC.

The chain joins TRBV28 to TRBJ2-7; D uncertain. Germline loops: CDR1 MDHEN, CDR2 SYDVKM. V was cut by 7 bases and J by 0 bases, with 10 bases left in between. The CDR3 runs 13 residues. CDR3 amino acids: CASTRGFSYEQYF. As DNA, the CDR3 is TGTGCCAGCACTCGCGGCTTCTCCTACGAGCAGTACTTC.